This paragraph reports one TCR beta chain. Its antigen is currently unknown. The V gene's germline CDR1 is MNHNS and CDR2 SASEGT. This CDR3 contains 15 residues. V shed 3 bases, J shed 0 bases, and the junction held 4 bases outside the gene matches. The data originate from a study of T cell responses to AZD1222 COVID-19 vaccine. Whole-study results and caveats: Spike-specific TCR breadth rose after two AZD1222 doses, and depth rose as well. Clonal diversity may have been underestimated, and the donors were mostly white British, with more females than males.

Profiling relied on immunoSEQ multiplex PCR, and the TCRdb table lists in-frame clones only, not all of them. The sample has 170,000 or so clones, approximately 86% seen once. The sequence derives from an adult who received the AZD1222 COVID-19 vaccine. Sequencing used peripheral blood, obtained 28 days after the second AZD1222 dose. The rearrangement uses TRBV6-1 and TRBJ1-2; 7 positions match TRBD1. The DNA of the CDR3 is TGTGCCAGCAGTGACAGGGGGGCGGCTAACTATGGCTACACCTTC. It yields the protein CASSDRGAANYGYTF.